This T cell receptor beta chain came from a study of neurological immune-mediated disorders. Study-wide context: Of the 35 or so patients who had multiple sclerosis, about 30 had the relapsing-remitting form and 3 had the secondary progressive form.

Sorted libraries drew on some 910,000 CD4+ or CD8+ T cells. CDR1 SGHRS and CDR2 YFSETQ come from the germline V gene. Germline trimming cut 9 bases from V and 10 bases from J; bases unmatched to any gene: 14. CDR3 length: 14 amino acids. This clonotype was observed many times. Its antigen remains unidentified. Each TCR transcript was tagged with a 10-nucleotide random UMI during 5'RACE. TCRdb reprocessed the 5' RACE reads with MiXCR, giving one entry per CDR3 protein. The sample yields approximately 50,000 distinct CDR3 sequences, around 5.8% seen once. Study results and limitations: The repertoires of 18 of 34 multiple sclerosis patients fell into one related-CDR3 cluster (a possible signature) under phylogenetic grouping.

This receptor was obtained from a woman aged 18-29 years with multiple sclerosis. The chain links TRBV5-1 to TRBJ2-1; 9 nucleotides match TRBD1. The sample was CD4+ T cells from blood. The CDR3 nucleotides are TGCGCCAACAGTTCCGGACAGGGGAGGGAGGAGCAGTTCTTC. Translated: CANSSGQGREEQFF.